In this sample, the clone carrying this T cell receptor (beta chain) turned up once. Its antigen is not identified. This sample is drawn from a study of T cells in localized non-small cell lung cancer. Overall study findings and caveats: Higher adjacent-lung clonality was associated with shorter survival. Sequence data derive from only one tumor region, so heterogeneity remains possible. Across samples, adjacent lung featured a median roughly 50 of the top 100 tumor clones. Uninvolved adjacent lung had the highest recorded T cell clonality, with tumor below it.

CDR1 is SNHLY, CDR2 FYNNEI, per germline. V lost 6 bases to trimming and J lost 4 bases, with 9 bases between them. The CDR3 consists of 12 residues. Generated by immunoSEQ multiplex PCR, the TCRdb table keeps only in-frame clones and is missing some. The data show roughly 34,000 clones, with around 86% seen just once and around 4% held by the top ten. This TCR came from a male donor aged 60 or over with stage III lung adenocarcinoma. The V call is TRBV2, the J call TRBJ1-1; D unresolved. This specimen was peripheral blood, taken before any cancer treatment. The chain's CDR3 is CASSASTTEAFF. The DNA of the CDR3 is TGTGCCAGCAGCGCAAGTACCACTGAAGCTTTCTTT.